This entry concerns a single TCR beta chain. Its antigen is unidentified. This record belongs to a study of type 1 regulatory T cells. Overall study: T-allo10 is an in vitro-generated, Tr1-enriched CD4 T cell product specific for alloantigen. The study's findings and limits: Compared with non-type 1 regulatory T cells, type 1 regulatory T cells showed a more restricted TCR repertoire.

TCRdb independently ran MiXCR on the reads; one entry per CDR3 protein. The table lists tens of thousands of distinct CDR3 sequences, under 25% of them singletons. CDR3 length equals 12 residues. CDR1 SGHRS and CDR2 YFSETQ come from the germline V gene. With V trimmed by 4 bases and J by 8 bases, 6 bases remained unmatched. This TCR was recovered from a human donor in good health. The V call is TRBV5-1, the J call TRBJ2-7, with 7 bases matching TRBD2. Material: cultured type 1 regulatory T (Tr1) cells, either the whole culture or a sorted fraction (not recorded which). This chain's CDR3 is CASSPGEGQQYF. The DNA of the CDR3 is TGCGCCAGCAGCCCCGGGGAGGGGCAGCAGTACTTC.